The clone carrying this T cell receptor (beta chain) was counted a few times. Assay used: immunoSEQ multiplex PCR; TCRdb lists only in-frame clones, some missing. Here the sample spans tens of thousands of clones, around 93% being singletons. This entry belongs to a study of T cell changes during pregnancy in multiple sclerosis. Germline V lookup: CDR1 KGHSH, CDR2 LQKENI. V dropped 3 bases and J dropped 7; count of bases not matched to a gene: 7. CDR3 length: 15 residues. The sequence was collected from a female donor with multiple sclerosis, enrolled in a pregnancy study. The rearrangement uses TRBV18 and TRBJ1-4; 8 bases map to TRBD1. The sequencing used peripheral blood, collected in the second trimester of pregnancy. DNA of the CDR3: TGTGCCAGCTCACCCCCGGACAGGGTTGGTGAAAAACTGTTTTTT. This codes for CASSPPDRVGEKLFF.